The clone carrying this T cell receptor (beta chain) was counted only a few times. Its antigen is undetermined. The CDR3 extends over 14 amino acids. Germline CDR1 reads LGHNA; CDR2 reads YNFKEQ. With 1 base removed from V and 6 bases from J, the gap between germline ends came to 10 bases. The sample belongs to a study of blood T cells in healthy people across ages. At the level of the study: Per two T cells, template switching captured roughly one barcoded beta molecule. The study, taken as a whole, reports: Age advanced and TCR beta diversity per million T cells fell, roughly linearly. There were more naive CD4+ cells and higher diversity in long-lived donors than in aged donors.

With each sample, at least 5 micrograms of total RNA were extracted. Then a second PCR, running about 7 to 11 cycles, was carried out with a sample-barcoded 5' primer and a J-beta primer mix. TCRdb passed the 5' RACE reads through MiXCR, listing each CDR3 protein once. The repertoire holds about 1.4 million distinct CDR3 sequences, with approximately 59% as singletons. What was sequenced was blood. This receptor was taken from a man between 18 and 35 years old in good health. The V gene is TRBV4-2, the J gene TRBJ2-1; D is unclear. CDR3 nucleotide sequence: TGTGCCAGCAGCCAAGTTCCAGTCGGCAATGAGCAGTTCTTC. It translates to CASSQVPVGNEQFF.